This T cell receptor (beta chain) was sequenced during a study of T cell repertoires in cytomegalovirus infection. Study-level information: Recently identified HLA-C-restricted CMV epitopes were used, and well-studied HLA-B-restricted CMV epitopes were used as well.

From the reads, TCRdb called clonotypes with MiXCR, one entry per CDR3 protein. The data show fewer than 950,000 distinct CDR3 sequences, approximately 30% seen once. Per germline, CDR1 MNHNS and CDR2 SASEGT. The CDR3 extends over 14 amino acids. Trimming stripped 2 bases from V and 4 bases from J, with 12 bases between. Remarks on this clonotype: Antigen specificity is unknown.

Specimen: cultured CD8+ T cells from PBMCs, collected from culture after CMV antigen stimulation. This clonotype was obtained from a human donor in good health (CMV status not recorded). Some clones in this sample may be carry-over from other donors' samples. The chain links TRBV6-1 to TRBJ2-7; no firm D call. The CDR3 DNA is TGTGCCAGCAGTGAATCGGCCTGGGGATACGAGCAGTACGTC. It yields the protein CASSESAWGYEQYV.